Described below is a single T cell receptor beta chain sequence and its context. Trimming stripped 3 bases from V and 2 bases from J, with 5 bases between. The CDR3 sequence is 13 residues long. Germline V gene data show CDR1 as MDHEN and CDR2 as SYDVKM. The entry originates in a study of T cell responses to AZD1222 COVID-19 vaccine. Study background: Both about-4-week and about-12-week second-dose recipients were combined.

Sequenced by immunoSEQ multiplex PCR; TCRdb stores in-frame clones only, minus some. The sample yields more than 250,000 clones, over 85% seen once. This clonotype was obtained from an adult in good health. Material: peripheral blood, obtained on day 0 of AZD1222 vaccination. The genes are TRBV28 and TRBJ1-3, with D unclear. CDR3 region: CASSFVTGNTIYF. In DNA, the CDR3 is TGTGCCAGCAGTTTTGTCACTGGAAACACCATATATTTT.